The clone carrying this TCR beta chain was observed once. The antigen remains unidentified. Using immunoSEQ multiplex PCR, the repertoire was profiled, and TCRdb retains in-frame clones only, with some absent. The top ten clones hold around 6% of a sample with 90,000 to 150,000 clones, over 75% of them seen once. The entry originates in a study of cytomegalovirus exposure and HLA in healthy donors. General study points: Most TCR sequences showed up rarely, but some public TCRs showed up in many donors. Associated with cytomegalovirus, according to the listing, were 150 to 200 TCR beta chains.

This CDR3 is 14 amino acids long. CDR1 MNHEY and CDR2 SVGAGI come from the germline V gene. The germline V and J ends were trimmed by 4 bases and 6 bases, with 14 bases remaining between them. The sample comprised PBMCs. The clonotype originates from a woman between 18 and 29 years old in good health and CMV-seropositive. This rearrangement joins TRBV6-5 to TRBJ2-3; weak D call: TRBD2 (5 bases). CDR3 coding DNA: TGTGCCAGCAGTTTAACCGAGGGCCGGGATACGCAGTATTTT. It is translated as CASSLTEGRDTQYF.